The rows below give T cell receptor beta chains drawn from one sample of a study of control samples from healthy donors and cancer patients. Assay: immunoSEQ multiplex PCR; the TCRdb copy retains only in-frame clones and omits some. This sample has about 150,000 clones, with roughly 94% found just once. The sequencing sample was made of blood. The receptors here all came from a man in his forties in good health. Each CDR3 is given with its conserved first and last residue. The D gene is left open where the match is weak. Size values are once, few and many counts, or a class for expanded clones, and some rows have none.

abundance: -
j_gene: TRBJ1-1
d_gene: TRBD1
v_gene: TRBV7-9
CDR3nt: TGTGCCAGCAGCTCCGACAGGGTCAAAGGGCGGAACACTGAAGCTTTCTTT
CDR3aa: CASSSDRVKGRNTEAFF

abundance: -
j_gene: TRBJ2-7
d_gene: -
v_gene: TRBV2
CDR3nt: TGTGCCAGCAGTGGCGGTACGGGATCTGTCGAGCAGTACTTC
CDR3aa: CASSGGTGSVEQYF

abundance: few
j_gene: TRBJ1-5
d_gene: -
v_gene: TRBV6-2/TRBV6-3
CDR3nt: TGTGCCAGCAGTTACGCAGCTAACCCGAATCAGCCCCAGCATTTT
CDR3aa: CASSYAANPNQPQHF

abundance: few
j_gene: TRBJ1-2
d_gene: TRBD1
v_gene: TRBV6-2/TRBV6-3
CDR3nt: TGTGCCAGCAGTTTTTCGACAGGGGGAGGCTACACCTTC
CDR3aa: CASSFSTGGGYTF

abundance: -
j_gene: TRBJ2-7
d_gene: -
v_gene: TRBV2
CDR3nt: TGTGCCAGCAGTGAAGGGGTCGAGCAGTACTTC
CDR3aa: CASSEGVEQYF

abundance: -
j_gene: TRBJ1-1
d_gene: -
v_gene: TRBV7-9
CDR3nt: TGTGCCAGCAGCGACGGGAGGCGGAAAGCTTTCTTT
CDR3aa: CASSDGRRKAFF

abundance: -
j_gene: TRBJ1-6
d_gene: -
v_gene: TRBV19
CDR3nt: TGTGCCAGTATAGGTACAGGCTATAATTCACCCCTCCACTTT
CDR3aa: CASIGTGYNSPLHF

abundance: once
j_gene: TRBJ2-7
d_gene: -
v_gene: TRBV7-2
CDR3nt: TGTGCCAGCAGCCCCCTTCCAACATACGAGCAGTACTTC
CDR3aa: CASSPLPTYEQYF

abundance: -
j_gene: TRBJ1-5
d_gene: -
v_gene: TRBV3-1/TRBV3-2
CDR3nt: TGTGCCACCCGAGAACGGACTGGGACGCCTCCCGAGGGTCAGCCCCAGCATTTT
CDR3aa: CATRERTGTPPEGQPQHF

abundance: -
j_gene: TRBJ2-7
d_gene: -
v_gene: TRBV9
CDR3nt: TGTGCCAGCAGCGGAAGCAGGGGATCCTACGAGCAGTACTTC
CDR3aa: CASSGSRGSYEQYF

abundance: -
j_gene: TRBJ1-1
d_gene: -
v_gene: TRBV25-1
CDR3nt: TGTGCCAGCAGAGGGGGGCAGGGTTTCATGAACACTGAAGCTTTCTTT
CDR3aa: CASRGGQGFMNTEAFF

abundance: few
j_gene: TRBJ1-1
d_gene: -
v_gene: TRBV12-5
CDR3nt: TGTGCTAGTGGGAGGAATACTGAAGCTTTCTTT
CDR3aa: CASGRNTEAFF

abundance: -
j_gene: TRBJ2-2
d_gene: TRBD1
v_gene: TRBV5-1
CDR3nt: TGCGCCAGCAGCCCAGGACAGGAGCACACCGGGGAGCTGTTTTTT
CDR3aa: CASSPGQEHTGELFF

abundance: -
j_gene: TRBJ2-7
d_gene: -
v_gene: TRBV11-3
CDR3nt: TGTGCCAGCAGCTTAGCAGCAGGAGCCTACGAGCAGTACTTC
CDR3aa: CASSLAAGAYEQYF